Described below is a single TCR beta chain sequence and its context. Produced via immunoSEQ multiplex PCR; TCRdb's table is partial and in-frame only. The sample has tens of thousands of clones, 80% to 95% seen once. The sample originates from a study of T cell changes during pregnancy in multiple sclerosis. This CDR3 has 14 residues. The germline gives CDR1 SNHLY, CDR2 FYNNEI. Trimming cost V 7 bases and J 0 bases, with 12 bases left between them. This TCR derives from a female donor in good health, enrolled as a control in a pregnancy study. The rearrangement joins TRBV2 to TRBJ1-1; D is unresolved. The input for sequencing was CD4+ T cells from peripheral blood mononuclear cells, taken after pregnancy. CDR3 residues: CASTSGLMNTEAFF. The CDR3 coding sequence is TGTGCCAGCACCTCCGGACTGATGAACACTGAAGCTTTCTTT. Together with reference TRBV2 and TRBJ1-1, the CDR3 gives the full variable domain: EPEVTQTPSHQVTQMGQEVILRCVPISNHLYFYWYRQILGQKVEFLVSFYNNEISEKSEIFDDQFSVERPDGSNFTLKIRSTKLEDSAMYFCASTSGLMNTEAFFGQGTRLTVV.